These 21 T cell receptor beta chains originate from one sample sequenced in a study of blood T cell repertoires in COVID-19. Produced via immunoSEQ multiplex PCR; TCRdb's table is partial and in-frame only. This repertoire shows some 100,000 clones, about nine tenths found once; its top ten account for 5.7%. Sequenced: peripheral blood. These receptors were obtained from a man aged 70 or older with acute or convalescent COVID-19.

The chain is built from TRBV11-3 and TRBJ1-3, with a tentative D call TRBD1 (5 bases). CDR1 is SGHNT, CDR2 YENEEA, per germline. V was clipped by 3 bases and J by 3 bases, with 9 bases between them. CDR3 size: 14 residues. The DNA of the CDR3 is TGTGCCAGCAGCTTCCGGCAGGGTGGAAACACCATATATTTT. Encoded protein: CASSFRQGGNTIYF.

The genes are TRBV2 and TRBJ2-5; 7 nucleotides agree with TRBD2. V lost 4 bases to trimming and J lost 2 bases; unmatched junction nucleotides: 13. Germline V gene lookup returns CDR1 SNHLY and CDR2 FYNNEI. CDR3 size: 17 residues. In DNA form, the CDR3 reads TGTGCCAGCAGTGCCGCCCCTCCCGGCGGGGGTCAAGAGACCCAGTACTTC. Protein product: CASSAAPPGGGQETQYF.

CDR3 sequence (DNA): TGTGCCTGGGGCCTAGGGGGCCAGAACACTGAAGCTTTCTTT. As protein: CAWGLGGQNTEAFF. V and J are TRBV30 and TRBJ1-1, with 7 bases that match TRBD1. Per the germline V gene, CDR1 is GTSNPN and CDR2 is SVGIG (reference sequence). CDR3 length equals 14 residues. V was clipped by 5 bases and J by 1 base; unmatched bases: 7. The full variable domain, rest sourced from reference TRBV30 and TRBJ1-1, is SQTIHQWPATLVQPVGSPLSLECTVEGTSNPNLYWYRQAAGRGLQLLFYSVGIGQISSEVPQNLSASRPQDRQFILSSKKLLLSDSGFYLCAWGLGGQNTEAFFGQGTRLTVV.

DNA of the CDR3: TGTGCCACCAGTGACCCTGGACAGGGGGCTAGCGGGGAGCTGTTTTTT. Its protein is CATSDPGQGASGELFF. The chain links TRBV24-1 to TRBJ2-2; TRBD1 aligns across 11 bases. The CDR3 is made up of 16 amino acids. The V gene's germline CDR1 is KGHDR and CDR2 SFDVKD. Germline trimming cut 4 bases from V and 7 bases from J; bases unmatched to any gene: 7.

Here the CDR3 reads CASSPRSGGEQFF. DNA for the CDR3: TGTGCCAGCTCACCAAGATCGGGGGGTGAGCAGTTCTTC. This chain joins TRBV18 and TRBJ2-1; 7 positions match TRBD2. J gave up 9 bases and V 2 bases, and 4 bases lay outside the gene matches. Germline CDR1 is KGHSH and CDR2 is LQKENI. The CDR3 runs to 13 residues.

The chain carries TRBV3-1 (or the pseudogene TRBV3-2) and TRBJ2-7; perhaps TRBD2 as D (6 bases). The ends were cut back, 1 base at V and 0 bases at J, with 22 bases in the middle. The CDR3 loop spans 19 amino acids. Per the germline V gene, CDR1 is LGHDT and CDR2 is YNNKEL (reference sequence). The CDR3 reads CASSQVGGIFPSSSYEQYF. The CDR3 DNA reads TGTGCCAGCAGCCAAGTGGGCGGGATCTTTCCCTCGAGCTCCTACGAGCAGTACTTC.

The rearrangement joins TRBV4-2 to TRBJ2-1; the match to TRBD2 covers 13 bases. In germline, CDR1 is LGHNA, CDR2 YNFKEQ. CDR3 length: 18 residues. V was clipped by 0 bases and J by 8 bases; unmatched bases: 10. CDR3 sequence: CASSQDMSRTSGSYEQFF. DNA of the CDR3: TGTGCCAGCAGCCAAGATATGTCCAGGACTAGCGGGAGTTATGAGCAGTTCTTC.

This clone was observed once. CDR3 nucleotides: TGTGCCAGCAGTATCGAGGTTAATGAAAAACTGTTTTTT. This translates into CASSIEVNEKLFF. V gene TRBV12-3 or TRBV12-4 combines with J gene TRBJ1-4; D gene ambiguous. This CDR3 is built from 13 residues. V was shortened by 5 bases and J by 4 bases, with 8 bases between the two germline ends.

In DNA, the CDR3 is TGTGCCAGCAAGCCCAGGGATAGCAATCAGCCCCAGCATTTT. Translating gives CASKPRDSNQPQHF. The chain has TRBV2 and TRBJ1-5; D might be TRBD1 (5 bases). Germline loops: CDR1 SNHLY, CDR2 FYNNEI. The CDR3 has 14 residues. V was cut by 7 bases and J by 0 bases, with 10 bases left in between.

The gene calls are TRBV5-5 and TRBJ2-7; 9 positions agree with TRBD1. The germline V gene has CDR1 SGHKS and CDR2 YYEKEE (reference sequence). The CDR3 is made up of 17 amino acids. V lost 0 bases and J lost 1; bases outside the gene matches: 8. CDR3 coding DNA: TGTGCCAGCAGCTTGGCCGGGACAGGGTTGCGTTCCTACGAGCAGTACTTC. It encodes CASSLAGTGLRSYEQYF.

The chain joins TRBV7-2 to TRBJ2-3; D call uncertain. V was shortened by 11 bases and J by 3 bases, with 15 bases between the two germline ends. The CDR3 length is 13 residues. CDR1 is SGHTA, CDR2 FQGNSA, per germline. In DNA, the CDR3 is TGTGCCTCAAACCCGGGTGGGACAGATACGCAGTATTTT. Translated: CASNPGGTDTQYF.

The chain joins TRBV5-4 to TRBJ1-2; 10 nucleotides align to TRBD1. Trimming cost V 0 bases and J 7 bases; bases outside gene matches: 6. The CDR3 sequence is 15 residues long. CDR1 is SGHNT, CDR2 YYREEE, per germline (reference sequence). The CDR3 DNA is TGTGCCAGCAGCTTGGGTGGGACAGGGGTTGGTGGCTACACCTTC. Translation: CASSLGGTGVGGYTF.

This sequence joins TRBV5-1 and TRBJ1-2; 7 bases agree with TRBD1. This CDR3 has 14 residues. Germline CDR1 is SGHRS and CDR2 is YFSETQ. V was clipped by 0 bases and J by 4 bases; unmatched bases: 3. CDR3 DNA sequence: TGCGCCAGCAGCTTGGGGGACAGCCTCTATGGCTACACCTTC. The encoded protein is CASSLGDSLYGYTF.

This clone was seen just once. J is TRBJ2-5 and V is TRBV30; D might be TRBD2 (7 bases). V lost 4 bases and J lost 4, with 22 bases in between. CDR1 is GTSNPN and CDR2 is SVGIG in the germline V gene (reference sequence). This CDR3 is 16 amino acids long. The CDR3 region is CAWKRGGRGTLETQYF. CDR3 nucleotide sequence: TGTGCCTGGAAGAGGGGGGGGCGCGGCACGTTAGAGACCCAGTACTTC.

The CDR3 here is CASSLDGSGGNTIYF. Written as DNA, the CDR3 is TGCGCCAGCAGCTTAGACGGATCGGGTGGAAACACCATATATTTT. The gene calls are TRBV5-1 and TRBJ1-3; D uncertain. With 2 bases removed from V and 3 bases from J, the gap between germline ends came to 12 bases. Per the germline V gene, CDR1 is SGHRS and CDR2 is YFSETQ. The CDR3 is 15 residues long.

This clone came up once. This chain connects TRBV28 to TRBJ2-7, with D perhaps TRBD2 (5 bases). The CDR3 consists of 13 residues. CDR1 is MDHEN and CDR2 is SYDVKM in the germline V gene. V was cut by 4 bases and J by 0 bases, with 7 bases left in between. In DNA form, the CDR3 reads TGTGCCAGCAGTTCCGGGAACTCCTACGAGCAGTACTTC. Protein: CASSSGNSYEQYF.

V is TRBV4-1 and J is TRBJ2-2, with D maybe TRBD1 (5 bases). The CDR3 has 16 amino acids. CDR1 and CDR2 from the germline V gene are MGHRA and YSYEKL. Trimming took 4 bases from V and 0 from J, leaving 12 bases between them. Written as DNA, the CDR3 is TGCGCCAGCAGCCCTATATGGACAACGAACACCGGGGAGCTGTTTTTT. Residues: CASSPIWTTNTGELFF.

The J gene is TRBJ2-3, the V gene TRBV30, with unresolved D. The CDR3 runs 13 residues. V was trimmed by 0 bases and J by 2 bases, leaving 6 bases between them. Germline V gene sequence: CDR1 GTSNPN, CDR2 SVGIG (reference sequence). CDR3 region: CAWSVAATDTQYF. The CDR3 DNA sequence: TGTGCCTGGAGTGTCGCGGCCACAGATACGCAGTATTTT.

This chain joins TRBV24-1 and TRBJ2-2; D uncertain. V lost 4 bases and J lost 6, with 8 bases in between. The CDR3 is 13 residues long. Germline V CDR1 and CDR2: KGHDR, SFDVKD. CDR3 in amino acids: CATSDPLPGELFF. The CDR3 nucleotides are TGTGCCACCAGTGACCCTCTCCCCGGGGAGCTGTTTTTT.

The chain has TRBV24-1 and TRBJ1-5; no clear D gene. Trimming cost V 9 bases and J 3 bases, with 20 bases left between them. This CDR3 comprises 16 residues. CDR1 and CDR2 from the germline V gene are KGHDR and SFDVKD. The CDR3 region is CATEPPGFRDNQPQHF. CDR3 nucleotides: TGTGCCACCGAACCTCCGGGCTTCCGGGACAATCAGCCCCAGCATTTT.

The chain links TRBV5-8 to TRBJ1-5; D call uncertain. Germline values: CDR1 SGHTS, CDR2 YDEGEE. This CDR3 is 15 amino acids long. V was clipped by 2 bases and J by 1 base, with 10 bases between them. The DNA for the CDR3 is TGTGCCAGCAGCTTCATGAGGAGGAGCAATCAGCCCCAGCATTTT. This translates into CASSFMRRSNQPQHF.